A single sample gave rise to the 13 T cell receptor beta chains below, sequenced in a study of CD8 T cells in Susac syndrome. Random hexamers served to reverse transcribe roughly 0.45 to 1 ug RNA. Each CDR3 protein gets one entry after TCRdb re-called the immunoSEQ multiplex PCR reads with MiXCR. The sample holds around 300,000 distinct CDR3 sequences, roughly 85% seen once. Sequencing input: CD8+ T cells from PBMCs. Every receptor here comes from a human donor with multiple sclerosis.

The rearrangement joins TRBV29-1 to TRBJ2-7; D might be TRBD1 or TRBD2, each matching 7 bases. CDR1 is SQVTM, CDR2 ANQGSEA, per germline. V was trimmed by 2 bases and J by 2 bases, leaving 16 bases between them. The CDR3 extends over 15 amino acids. DNA for the CDR3: TGCAGCGTTGAACGGGGGGACAGCGAAACCTACGAGCAGTACTTC. Its translation is CSVERGDSETYEQYF.

J is TRBJ2-1 and V is TRBV14; D gene ambiguous. V shed 1 base and J shed 7 bases, with 5 bases lying between them. The germline V gene has CDR1 SGHDN and CDR2 FVKESK. This CDR3 is built from 12 residues. CDR3 DNA: TGTGCCAGCAGCCAAGGTGGAAATGAGCAGTTCTTC. Amino acids: CASSQGGNEQFF.

The CDR3 DNA sequence: TGTGCCAGCCGGACCCCTAGCTATGGCTACACCTTC. Residues: CASRTPSYGYTF. The chain combines TRBV28 with TRBJ1-2; the D is unclear. The CDR3 covers 12 residues. Germline lookup yields CDR1 MDHEN and CDR2 SYDVKM. The V and J ends lost 8 bases and 4 bases respectively, with 11 bases between them.

The table lists this clonotype with a count of one. The gene calls are TRBV30 and TRBJ2-1; the match to TRBD2 covers 8 bases. V was clipped by 8 bases and J by 14 bases; unmatched bases: 20. Germline V gene sequence: CDR1 GTSNPN, CDR2 SVGIG (reference sequence). The CDR3 runs 14 residues. The CDR3 loop reads CAGLRGLAREGEFF. The CDR3 bases are TGTGCCGGGTTAAGAGGACTAGCAAGGGAGGGGGAGTTCTTC. Using reference TRBV30 and TRBJ2-1 for the parts outside the CDR3, the full variable domain is SQTIHQWPATLVQPVGSPLSLECTVEGTSNPNLYWYRQAAGRGLQLLFYSVGIGQISSEVPQNLSASRPQDRQFILSSKKLLLSDSGFYLCAGLRGLAREGEFFGPGTRLTVL.

In the case of this clonotype: A read error may produce the germline difference seen at one junction end. The V and J genes are TRBV20-1 and TRBJ2-5; either TRBD1 or TRBD2 may fit D (5 bases each). The V gene's germline CDR1 is DFQATT and CDR2 SNEGSKA (reference sequence). CDR3 length equals 15 residues. CDR3 in amino acids: CSARDLWDGQKTQYF. CDR3 DNA: TGCAGTGCTAGAGACCTCTGGGACGGCCAAAAGACCCAGTACTTC.

The rearrangement uses TRBV9 and TRBJ2-5; perhaps D is TRBD1 or TRBD2 (5 bases each). V lost 1 base to trimming and J lost 2 bases, with 9 bases between them. The CDR3 runs 14 residues. Germline V gene data show CDR1 as SGDLS and CDR2 as YYNGEE. In DNA, the CDR3 is TGTGCCAGCAGCGTACTGGGGGAACAAGAGACCCAGTACTTC. This sequence encodes CASSVLGEQETQYF.

This chain links TRBV7-2 with TRBJ2-3; D remains ambiguous. The V gene lost 5 bases and the J gene lost 2 bases, with 14 bases spanning the gap. CDR3 length: 15 residues. The germline V gene has CDR1 SGHTA and CDR2 FQGNSA. In nucleotides, the CDR3 is TGTGCCAGCAGCCCCTCACTCGGAGCCACAGATACGCAGTATTTT. This translates into CASSPSLGATDTQYF. Complete variable domain (other parts from reference TRBV7-2 and TRBJ2-3): GAGVSQSPSNKVTEKGKDVELRCDPISGHTALYWYRQSLGQGLEFLIYFQGNSAPDKSGLPSDRFSAERTGGSVSTLTIQRTQQEDSAVYLCASSPSLGATDTQYFGPGTRLTVL.

This clonotype was recorded only once. The chain uses TRBV18 and TRBJ2-4; D might be TRBD2 (6 bases). The CDR3 sequence is 16 residues long. The germline CDR1 and CDR2 sequences are KGHSH and LQKENI. Trimming stripped 3 bases from V and 0 bases from J, with 12 bases between. CDR3 nucleotides: TGTGCCAGCTCACCCCCGGAGGGTGCAGCCAAAAACATTCAGTACTTC. This encodes CASSPPEGAAKNIQYF.

The chain joins TRBV6-5 to TRBJ2-5, with D maybe TRBD1 (6 bases). CDR3 length: 14 amino acids. The ends were cut back, 6 bases at V and 10 bases at J, with 21 bases in the middle. Germline lookup yields CDR1 MNHEY and CDR2 SVGAGI. The CDR3 coding sequence is TGTGCCAGCAGACCAACTACACAGGGCCGGGACCAGTACTTC. It yields the protein CASRPTTQGRDQYF.

The chain has TRBV5-4 and TRBJ2-6, with D perhaps given as TRBD1 or TRBD2 (5 bases each). Germline CDR1 reads SGHNT; CDR2 reads YYREEE (reference sequence). The V end was cut by 6 bases, the J end by 4 bases, with 14 bases between. The CDR3 length is 15 residues. The CDR3: CASIRGVHGANVLTF. The DNA of the CDR3 is TGTGCCAGCATCCGGGGCGTACACGGGGCCAACGTCCTGACTTTC.

The chain is built from TRBV19 and TRBJ2-1, with 7 bases matching TRBD2. The ends lost 3 bases at V and 5 bases at J; junction bases unmatched: 4. Germline values: CDR1 LNHDA, CDR2 SQIVND (reference sequence). The CDR3 has 14 amino acids. CDR3 sequence (DNA): TGTGCCAGTAGTATCGCGGGAGCCCACAATGAGCAGTTCTTC. It specifies CASSIAGAHNEQFF.

The chain links TRBV7-9 to TRBJ1-4, with 8 bases that match TRBD1. The CDR3 consists of 14 residues. Trimming removed 5 bases from V and 6 bases from J; junction bases left unmatched: 5. Germline loops: CDR1 SEHNR, CDR2 FQNEAQ (reference sequence). CDR3 sequence reads: CASSPNRGDEKLFF. CDR3 sequence (DNA): TGTGCCAGCAGCCCGAACAGGGGGGATGAAAAACTGTTTTTT.

This chain uses TRBV5-4 with TRBJ2-7; TRBD2 is a possible D gene (6 bases). The CDR3 consists of 14 residues. Trimming took 4 bases from V and 6 from J, leaving 17 bases between them. In germline, CDR1 is SGHNT, CDR2 YYREEE (reference sequence). The CDR3, as DNA: TGTGCCAGCAGCCCCCCCACGGGAGCCCCCGAGCAGTACTTC. Its protein is CASSPPTGAPEQYF.